The 5 T cell receptor beta chains listed next were all sequenced from one sample in a study of chemoradiotherapy in HPV16-positive cancers. TCRdb's table, derived via immunoSEQ multiplex PCR, lists solely in-frame clones and lacks some. The sample consists of 900 or so clones, around 95% of them appearing once. Sequencing was performed on tumor tissue, taken from a patient who underwent chemoradiotherapy. Receptors originate from a human donor with HPV-associated anogenital cancer.

This CDR3 reads CASSSSRQETQYF. Here the CDR3 DNA reads TGTGCCAGCAGCTCTAGCAGGCAAGAGACCCAGTACTTC. The V gene is TRBV7-6, the J gene TRBJ2-5; D might be TRBD2 (5 bases). Trimming removed 4 bases at V and 2 bases at J, with 8 bases between. Germline-derived CDR1 and CDR2 are SGHVS and FNYEAQ. The CDR3 runs to 13 residues.

This clone was detected only a few times. The chain is built from TRBV5-1 and TRBJ1-1; 12 bases line up with TRBD1. J lost 8 bases, V lost 3 bases, and 11 bases had no gene match. The CDR3 loop spans 16 amino acids. Germline CDR1 SGHRS, CDR2 YFSETQ. CDR3 residues: CASSWGQGARGTEAFF. The CDR3 DNA follows: TGCGCCAGCAGCTGGGGACAGGGGGCGCGAGGGACCGAAGCTTTCTTT.

The V and J genes are TRBV7-9 and TRBJ2-2; a possible D gene is TRBD2 (7 bases). V gave up 2 bases and J gave up 0 bases, with 13 bases separating them. Looked up from germline, CDR1 is SEHNR and CDR2 is FQNEAQ (reference sequence). This CDR3 is 17 amino acids long. The CDR3 protein is CASSLSRGLTNTGELFF. In DNA, the CDR3 is TGTGCCAGCAGCTTATCGCGGGGGCTGACGAACACCGGGGAGCTGTTTTTT. The whole variable domain, remainder taken from reference TRBV7-9 and TRBJ2-2, is DTGVSQNPRHKITKRGQNVTFRCDPISEHNRLYWYRQTLGQGPEFLTYFQNEAQLEKSRLLSDRFSAERPKGSFSTLEIQRTEQGDSAMYLCASSLSRGLTNTGELFFGEGSRLTVL.

This chain uses TRBV5-4 with TRBJ2-5; D remains ambiguous. Germline V gene lookup returns CDR1 SGHNT and CDR2 YYREEE (reference sequence). The CDR3 extends over 12 amino acids. V lost 0 bases and J 4 bases, leaving 4 bases between the germline ends. The CDR3 sequence is CASSLGVETQYF. CDR3 DNA: TGTGCCAGCAGCTTGGGTGTAGAGACCCAGTACTTC.

This chain uses TRBV4-3 with TRBJ1-6; 7 positions agree with TRBD1. The CDR3 runs to 16 residues. The ends lost 0 bases at V and 10 bases at J; junction bases unmatched: 9. Germline-derived CDR1 and CDR2 are LGHNA and YSLEER. The CDR3 here is CASSQEGNRGGSPLHF. Here the CDR3 DNA reads TGCGCCAGCAGCCAAGAAGGTAACAGGGGAGGATCACCCCTCCACTTT.